Listed here are 2 T cell receptor beta chains from one sample, sequenced in a study of T-cell reconstitution after alpha-beta-depleted transplantation in children. Library preparation (for TCRbeta) was performed with unique molecular identifiers. From the PCR reads, TCRdb called clonotypes with MiXCR, one entry per CDR3 protein. The sample has 300,000 to 350,000 distinct CDR3 sequences, roughly 21% seen once. Here the sequenced sample was PBMCs, mostly from graft donor cells, taken 180 days after TCRalphabeta/CD19-depleted stem cell transplant. The receptor source for this set is a male patient younger than 18 who had a stem cell transplant for acute lymphoblastic leukemia, so the T cells may come from the graft donor.

The J gene is TRBJ1-4, the V gene TRBV7-6; TRBD1 might be the D (5 bases). Trimming removed 1 base at V and 8 bases at J, with 17 bases between. This CDR3 region has 16 residues. Germline V gene sequence: CDR1 SGHVS, CDR2 FNYEAQ. In nucleotides, the CDR3 is TGTGCCAGCAGCTTAGGTTCTATTTTAAAGGGGGAAAAACTGTTTTTT. It is translated as CASSLGSILKGEKLFF.

The V call is TRBV25-1, the J call TRBJ2-1; D call uncertain. Trimming stripped 4 bases from V and 6 bases from J, with 13 bases between. This CDR3 spans 14 amino acids. Germline V gives CDR1 MGHDK, CDR2 SYGVNS. CDR3 residues: CASSARFYPNEQFF. The CDR3 nucleotides read TGTGCCAGCAGTGCCCGGTTCTATCCCAATGAGCAGTTCTTC.